This passage covers 27 T cell receptor beta chains from one sample sequenced in a study of radiotherapy plus CTLA-4 blockade in lung cancer listed by TCRdb under 2018. The library was prepared using the immunoSEQ multiplex PCR assay. In TCRdb, the immuneACCESS table is reduced to in-frame sequences with V and J assigned. These tables do not hold every clone; where another copy was compared, an unresolved V gene accounts for under half, and the others remain unexplained. Across this sample there are nearly 95,000 clones, with roughly 80% seen only once. More than 20% of the sample belongs to the ten largest clones. Sequencing was performed on peripheral blood, taken from a patient treated with radiotherapy plus ipilimumab. The receptor set was obtained from a human donor with non-small cell lung cancer that progressed on radiotherapy plus ipilimumab.

The rearrangement uses TRBV18 and TRBJ2-7, with D perhaps matching TRBD1 (6 bases). The V end was cut by 6 bases, the J end by 3 bases, with 9 bases between. The CDR3 has 12 residues. The germline CDR1 and CDR2 sequences are KGHSH and LQKENI. The CDR3: CASSPRGYEQYF. CDR3 sequence (DNA): TGTGCCAGCTCCCCCAGGGGCTACGAGCAGTACTTC.

The chain carries TRBV4-2 and TRBJ2-2; 11 nucleotides match TRBD2. The CDR3 has 15 residues. CDR1 is LGHNA, CDR2 YNFKEQ, per germline. Trimming removed 5 bases from V and 6 bases from J; junction bases left unmatched: 5. CDR3 sequence: CASSSLAGGAGELFF. DNA of the CDR3: TGTGCCAGCAGCTCTCTAGCGGGAGGAGCCGGGGAGCTGTTTTTT.

The CDR3 spells CASSYGGNEQFF. The CDR3 nucleotides read TGTGCCAGCAGTTATGGGGGAAATGAGCAGTTCTTC. The chain employs TRBV13 and TRBJ2-1; D might be TRBD1 or TRBD2, each matching 5 bases. Trimming cost V 6 bases and J 7 bases, with 10 bases left between them. Germline V gene data show CDR1 as PRHDT and CDR2 as FYEKMQ (reference sequence). The CDR3 spans 12 residues.

This clone was seen once. This chain joins TRBV30 and TRBJ2-7, with 8 positions matching TRBD2. The CDR3 extends over 14 amino acids. CDR1 and CDR2 (germline): GTSNPN, SVGIG (reference sequence). CDR3 sequence: CAWKREGRSYGQYV. CDR3 nucleotides: TGTGCCTGGAAACGGGAGGGCCGCTCCTACGGGCAGTACGTC.

V and J are TRBV7-2 and TRBJ2-7, with 12 bases identical to TRBD2. From germline, CDR1 is SGHTA and CDR2 FQGNSA. V lost 5 bases and J lost 2; bases outside the gene matches: 4. CDR3 size: 15 residues. In nucleotides, the CDR3 is TGTGCCAGCAGCACCCGGACTAGCGGGACCTACGAGCAGTACTTC. Amino acids: CASSTRTSGTYEQYF.

This clone has only one observation. J is TRBJ2-1 and V is TRBV7-3; D might be TRBD2 (5 bases). The CDR3 length is 15 residues. In germline, CDR1 is SGHTA, CDR2 FQGTGA. V dropped 0 bases and J dropped 1 base, with 7 bases sitting between them. The CDR3 protein is CASSLTRASYNEQFF. CDR3 sequence (DNA): TGTGCCAGCAGCTTAACGCGGGCTTCCTACAATGAGCAGTTCTTC.

A few counts support this clone. The rearrangement links TRBV2 to TRBJ1-1; D is undetermined. The CDR3 loop spans 13 amino acids. Trimming took off 5 bases at V and 3 bases at J, with 10 bases between the two ends. Germline V gene sequence: CDR1 SNHLY, CDR2 FYNNEI. CDR3 in amino acids: CASSKELDTEAFF. The CDR3 DNA reads TGTGCCAGCAGTAAAGAATTGGACACTGAAGCTTTCTTT.

The chain couples TRBV7-9 to TRBJ2-6, with 8 positions matching TRBD1. The CDR3 sequence is 19 residues long. The V gene's germline CDR1 is SEHNR and CDR2 FQNEAQ (reference sequence). The ends lost 3 bases at V and 0 bases at J; junction bases unmatched: 10. CDR3 sequence (DNA): TGTGCCAGCAGCTTTTCGGCCCGAACAGGGGGCTCTGGGGCCAACGTCCTGACTTTC. This codes for CASSFSARTGGSGANVLTF.

This clone has only a few counts. The rearrangement uses TRBV4-2 and TRBJ1-5; D is uncertain. The CDR3 spans 14 residues. Germline V gives CDR1 LGHNA, CDR2 YNFKEQ. V was trimmed by 0 bases and J by 5 bases, leaving 8 bases between them. CDR3 region: CASSQEGGHQPQHF. CDR3 nucleotide sequence: TGTGCCAGCAGCCAAGAAGGTGGCCATCAGCCCCAGCATTTT.

The chain uses TRBV19 and TRBJ2-7; 10 bases match TRBD2. Germline V lookup: CDR1 LNHDA, CDR2 SQIVND (reference sequence). The CDR3 totals 15 residues. Trimming at V came to 2 bases and at J to 3 bases, leaving 4 bases not matched to a gene. This CDR3 reads CASSILPSGSYEQYF. DNA for the CDR3: TGTGCCAGTAGTATATTGCCTAGCGGGAGCTACGAGCAGTACTTC.

This rearrangement joins TRBV6-5 to TRBJ1-2; 7 bases align to TRBD1. The CDR3 extends over 13 amino acids. The germline V gene has CDR1 MNHEY and CDR2 SVGAGI. V was clipped by 7 bases and J by 7 bases; unmatched bases: 9. CDR3 sequence: CASKGTVGGGYTF. Here the CDR3 DNA reads TGTGCCAGCAAGGGGACAGTCGGTGGTGGCTACACCTTC.

The V call is TRBV5-4, the J call TRBJ2-3, with 9 bases lining up with TRBD2. This CDR3 comprises 15 residues. Germline V CDR1 and CDR2: SGHNT, YYREEE (reference sequence). V gave up 5 bases and J gave up 2 bases; unmatched junction bases: 6. The CDR3 sequence is CASSKTSGLTDTQYF. In DNA form, the CDR3 reads TGTGCCAGCAGTAAGACTAGCGGACTCACAGATACGCAGTATTTT.

The chain couples TRBV5-1 to TRBJ1-1; D perhaps matches TRBD1 (5 bases). This CDR3 comprises 16 residues. The V gene's germline CDR1 is SGHRS and CDR2 YFSETQ. Trimming took off 4 bases at V and 1 base at J, with 17 bases between the two ends. CDR3 in amino acids: CASSPAMTATNTEAFF. CDR3 sequence (DNA): TGCGCCAGCAGCCCTGCTATGACAGCCACGAACACTGAAGCTTTCTTT.

The chain recombines TRBV18 with TRBJ2-3, with 7 bases fitting TRBD2. Germline CDR1 and CDR2: KGHSH and LQKENI. Losses at the gene ends were 2 bases for V and 1 base for J; bases not matched to a gene: 3. The CDR3 has 15 residues. The DNA of the CDR3 is TGTGCCAGCTCACCATCGACTAGCCGCACAGATACGCAGTATTTT. This sequence encodes CASSPSTSRTDTQYF.

This sequence joins TRBV30 and TRBJ2-5, with TRBD2 matching 12 bases. The junction had 2 bases not matched to a gene; V was cut back by 2 bases and J by 1 base. CDR3 length: 15 amino acids. Germline values: CDR1 GTSNPN, CDR2 SVGIG (reference sequence). The CDR3 spells CAWSRTSGAQETQYF. The CDR3 nucleotides read TGTGCCTGGAGTCGGACTAGCGGGGCCCAAGAGACCCAGTACTTC. The full variable domain, completed using reference TRBV30 and TRBJ2-5, is SQTIHQWPATLVQPVGSPLSLECTVEGTSNPNLYWYRQAAGRGLQLLFYSVGIGQISSEVPQNLSASRPQDRQFILSSKKLLLSDSGFYLCAWSRTSGAQETQYFGPGTRLLVL.

The chain is built from TRBV27 and TRBJ2-1; 9 positions agree with TRBD2. Germline-derived CDR1 and CDR2 are MNHEY and SMNVEV (reference sequence). The CDR3 extends over 16 amino acids. The V gene end was trimmed by 5 bases and the J gene end by 3 bases; junction bases not matched to a gene: 8. CDR3 loop: CASSPSAGGLYNEQFF. The CDR3 nucleotides are TGTGCCAGCAGTCCCTCGGCGGGAGGGCTCTACAATGAGCAGTTCTTC.

The V gene is TRBV6-1, the J gene TRBJ2-7; TRBD2 aligns across 11 bases. V dropped 0 bases and J dropped 5; count of bases not matched to a gene: 9. CDR1 and CDR2 (germline): MNHNS, SASEGT. This CDR3 spans 17 amino acids. The CDR3 loop is CASSEAPLAGAVDEQYV. The CDR3 DNA reads TGTGCCAGCAGTGAAGCGCCACTAGCGGGAGCGGTAGACGAGCAGTACGTC.

The table lists this clone with a count of one. This chain connects TRBV2 to TRBJ2-2, with D perhaps TRBD2 (6 bases). Germline CDR1 and CDR2: SNHLY and FYNNEI. V lost 0 bases and J lost 6, with 17 bases in between. CDR3 length: 17 amino acids. Here the CDR3 reads CASSEAKGGRFPGELFF. The DNA for the CDR3 is TGTGCCAGCAGTGAAGCCAAGGGTGGGAGGTTCCCCGGGGAGCTGTTTTTT.

V usage is TRBV28 and J usage is TRBJ1-5, with 7 bases identical to TRBD1. Trimming at V came to 4 bases and at J to 1 base, leaving 10 bases not matched to a gene. CDR1 and CDR2 (germline): MDHEN, SYDVKM. The CDR3 loop spans 17 amino acids. The CDR3 is CASSSYWGGQSNQPQHF. DNA of the CDR3: TGTGCCAGCAGTTCCTACTGGGGGGGACAGAGCAATCAGCCCCAGCATTTT.

The chain carries TRBV28 and TRBJ2-7; 7 bases are shared with TRBD2. CDR3 length: 14 residues. V dropped 5 bases and J dropped 4; count of bases not matched to a gene: 8. CDR1 is MDHEN, CDR2 SYDVKM, per germline. The chain's CDR3 is CASSGSGVLYEQYV. The CDR3 DNA reads as TGTGCCAGCAGTGGAAGCGGGGTATTATACGAGCAGTACGTC.

The J gene is TRBJ2-7, the V gene TRBV5-1; TRBD1 agrees at 10 bases. The CDR3 is 15 amino acids. Germline V lookup: CDR1 SGHRS, CDR2 YFSETQ. Unmatched junction bases numbered 10, after V lost 6 bases and J lost 4 bases. CDR3 bases: TGCGCCAGCACCGACACGGGACAGGGGAATTACGAGCAGTACTTC. Translation gives CASTDTGQGNYEQYF.

This rearrangement joins TRBV5-6 to TRBJ2-1; 8 nucleotides match TRBD1. The CDR3 runs 13 residues. With V trimmed by 2 bases and J by 6 bases, 1 base remained unmatched. The germline V gene encodes CDR1 SGHDT and CDR2 YYEEEE. This CDR3 reads CASSLQGVNEQFF. CDR3 DNA sequence: TGTGCCAGCAGCTTACAGGGGGTCAATGAGCAGTTCTTC.

The chain has TRBV12-5 and TRBJ1-2; D gene unclear. This CDR3 is built from 12 residues. The V gene's germline CDR1 is LGHNT and CDR2 FRNRAP. V gave up 7 bases and J gave up 4 bases, with 10 bases separating them. This CDR3 reads CASARDRYGYTF. CDR3 sequence (DNA): TGTGCTAGTGCCCGAGACCGCTATGGCTACACCTTC.

The chain employs TRBV19 and TRBJ2-3; D call uncertain. Trimming cost V 4 bases and J 0 bases, with 14 bases left between them. The CDR3 runs 16 residues. Per the germline V gene, CDR1 is LNHDA and CDR2 is SQIVND (reference sequence). The CDR3 here is CASSTGRPASTDTQYF. The CDR3 nucleotides are TGTGCCAGTAGTACCGGACGTCCCGCTAGCACAGATACGCAGTATTTT.

The rearrangement links TRBV6-6 to TRBJ2-7; TRBD2 agrees at 13 bases. V was pared by 5 bases and J by 5 bases, with 6 bases of the junction left unmatched. Germline CDR1 is MNHNY and CDR2 is SVGAGI (reference sequence). This CDR3 has 15 amino acids. CDR3 in DNA: TGTGCCAGCAGTCCAGGACTAGCGGGAGCCGACGAGCAGTACGTC. Residues: CASSPGLAGADEQYV.

This chain uses TRBV5-1 with TRBJ1-1, with D uncertain. This CDR3 contains 15 residues. Germline-derived CDR1 and CDR2 are SGHRS and YFSETQ. The V gene lost 4 bases and the J gene lost 0 bases, with 13 bases spanning the gap. The CDR3 reads CASSRGSPVNTEAFF. The CDR3 nucleotides are TGCGCCAGCAGCCGAGGATCTCCCGTGAACACTGAAGCTTTCTTT.

This chain links TRBV7-9 with TRBJ2-3; 10 bases are a match to TRBD2. This CDR3 comprises 18 residues. V shed 0 bases and J 1 base; nucleotides not matched to a gene: 7. Germline lookup yields CDR1 SEHNR and CDR2 FQNEAQ (reference sequence). CDR3 DNA: TGTGCCAGCAGCTTAGCCTCTAGCGGGAGTGGAGGCACAGATACGCAGTATTTT. This sequence encodes CASSLASSGSGGTDTQYF. Based on the CDR3 plus reference TRBV7-9 and TRBJ2-3, the full variable domain is DTGVSQNPRHKITKRGQNVTFRCDPISEHNRLYWYRQTLGQGPEFLTYFQNEAQLEKSRLLSDRFSAERPKGSFSTLEIQRTEQGDSAMYLCASSLASSGSGGTDTQYFGPGTRLTVL.